This T cell receptor (beta chain) comes out of a study of blood T cell repertoires in COVID-19. Study at large: From the United States, Italy and Spain came samples of acute and convalescent COVID-19.

Clones were sequenced by immunoSEQ multiplex PCR, and TCRdb holds only the in-frame ones, with some missing. The data contain about 26,000 clones, roughly 80% of them singletons. Trimming removed 4 bases from V and 11 bases from J, with 14 bases in between. The CDR3 extends over 13 amino acids. From germline, CDR1 is MGHRA and CDR2 YSYEKL. The receptor comes from a man in his forties or fifties with active or convalescent COVID-19. Sequencing input: peripheral blood. The chain joins TRBV4-1 to TRBJ1-4; no clear D gene. The CDR3 coding sequence is TGCGCCAGCAGCCCTACGGTCGGGAGGAAACTGTTTTTT. This sequence encodes CASSPTVGRKLFF.